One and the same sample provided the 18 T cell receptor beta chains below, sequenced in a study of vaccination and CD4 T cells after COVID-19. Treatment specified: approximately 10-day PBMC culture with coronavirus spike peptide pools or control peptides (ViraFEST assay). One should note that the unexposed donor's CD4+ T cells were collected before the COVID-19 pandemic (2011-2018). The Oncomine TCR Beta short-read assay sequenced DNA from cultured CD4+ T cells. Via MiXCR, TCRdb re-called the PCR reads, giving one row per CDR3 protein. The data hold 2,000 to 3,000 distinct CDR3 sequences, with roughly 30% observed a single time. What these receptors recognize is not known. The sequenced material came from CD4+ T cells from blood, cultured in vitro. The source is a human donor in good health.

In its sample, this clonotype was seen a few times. CDR3 region: CSALGTGETEAFF. The CDR3 DNA follows: TGCAGTGCTCTCGGGACAGGGGAAACTGAAGCTTTCTTT. The chain couples TRBV20-1 to TRBJ1-1; 10 nucleotides line up with TRBD1. The CDR3 extends over 13 amino acids. The V gene end was trimmed by 5 bases and the J gene end by 5 bases; junction bases not matched to a gene: 5. The germline CDR1 and CDR2 sequences are DFQATT and SNEGSKA (reference sequence).

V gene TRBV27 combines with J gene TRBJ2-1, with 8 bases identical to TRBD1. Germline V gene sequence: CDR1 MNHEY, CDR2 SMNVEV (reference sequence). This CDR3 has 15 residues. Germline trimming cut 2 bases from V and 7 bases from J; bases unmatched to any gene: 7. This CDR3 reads CASSLLQGGRNEQFF. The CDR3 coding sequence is TGTGCCAGCAGTTTACTACAGGGGGGCCGTAATGAGCAGTTCTTC.

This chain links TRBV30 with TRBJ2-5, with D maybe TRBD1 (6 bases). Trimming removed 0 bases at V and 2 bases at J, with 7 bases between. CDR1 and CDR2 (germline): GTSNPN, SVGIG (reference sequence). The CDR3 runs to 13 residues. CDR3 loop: CAWSVDSQETQYF. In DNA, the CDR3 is TGTGCCTGGAGTGTGGACAGTCAAGAGACCCAGTACTTC.

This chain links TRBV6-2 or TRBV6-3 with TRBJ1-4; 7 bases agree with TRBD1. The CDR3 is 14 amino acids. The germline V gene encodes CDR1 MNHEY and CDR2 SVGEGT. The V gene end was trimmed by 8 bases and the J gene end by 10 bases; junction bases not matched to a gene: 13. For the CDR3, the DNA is TGTGCCAGCGCGTCGGGACAGTCTTTCGGAAAACTGTTTTTT. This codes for CASASGQSFGKLFF.

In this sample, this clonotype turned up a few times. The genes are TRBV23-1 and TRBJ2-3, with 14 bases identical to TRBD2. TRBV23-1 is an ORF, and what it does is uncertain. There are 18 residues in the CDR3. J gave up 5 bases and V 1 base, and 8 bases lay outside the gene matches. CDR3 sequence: CASSQWTSGGRFGDTQYF. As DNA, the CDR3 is TGCGCCAGCAGTCAATGGACTAGCGGGGGGCGATTTGGAGATACGCAGTATTTT.

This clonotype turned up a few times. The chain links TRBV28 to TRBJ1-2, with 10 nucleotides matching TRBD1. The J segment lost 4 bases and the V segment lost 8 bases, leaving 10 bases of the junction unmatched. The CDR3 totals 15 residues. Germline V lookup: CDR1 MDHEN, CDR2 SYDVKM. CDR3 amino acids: CASEFPGQGPYGYTF. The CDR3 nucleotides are TGTGCCAGCGAATTTCCGGGACAGGGGCCCTATGGCTACACCTTC.

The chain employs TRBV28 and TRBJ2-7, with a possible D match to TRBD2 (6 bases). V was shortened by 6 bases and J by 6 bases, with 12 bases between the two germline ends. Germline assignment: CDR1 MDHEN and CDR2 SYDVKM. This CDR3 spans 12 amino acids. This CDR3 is CASRTAGLEQYF. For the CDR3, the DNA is TGTGCCAGCAGGACCGCGGGGCTCGAGCAGTACTTC.

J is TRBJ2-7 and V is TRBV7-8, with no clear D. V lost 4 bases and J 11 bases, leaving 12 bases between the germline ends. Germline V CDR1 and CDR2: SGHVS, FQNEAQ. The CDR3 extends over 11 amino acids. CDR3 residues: CASSSRFQEYF. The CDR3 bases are TGTGCCAGCAGCTCCCGGTTCCAGGAGTACTTC.

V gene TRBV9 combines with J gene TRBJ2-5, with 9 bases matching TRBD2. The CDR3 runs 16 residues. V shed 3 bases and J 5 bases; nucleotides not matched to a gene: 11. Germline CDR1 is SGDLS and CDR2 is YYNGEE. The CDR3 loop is CASSGFAGGNGETQYF. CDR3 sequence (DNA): TGTGCCAGCAGCGGCTTCGCGGGGGGGAACGGGGAGACCCAGTACTTC.

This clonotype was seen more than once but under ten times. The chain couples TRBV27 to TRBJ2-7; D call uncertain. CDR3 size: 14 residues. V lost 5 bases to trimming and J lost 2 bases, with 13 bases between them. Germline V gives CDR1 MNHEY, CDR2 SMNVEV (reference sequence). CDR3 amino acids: CASSRSAYAYEQYF. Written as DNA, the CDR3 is TGTGCCAGCAGTCGCTCGGCCTACGCCTACGAGCAGTACTTC.

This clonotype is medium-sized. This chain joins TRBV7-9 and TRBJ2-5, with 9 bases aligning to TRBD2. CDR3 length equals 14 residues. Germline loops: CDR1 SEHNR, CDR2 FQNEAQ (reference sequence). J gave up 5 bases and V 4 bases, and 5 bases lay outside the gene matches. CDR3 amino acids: CASSYGGGAETQYF. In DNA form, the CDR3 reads TGTGCCAGCAGCTATGGCGGGGGGGCTGAGACCCAGTACTTC.

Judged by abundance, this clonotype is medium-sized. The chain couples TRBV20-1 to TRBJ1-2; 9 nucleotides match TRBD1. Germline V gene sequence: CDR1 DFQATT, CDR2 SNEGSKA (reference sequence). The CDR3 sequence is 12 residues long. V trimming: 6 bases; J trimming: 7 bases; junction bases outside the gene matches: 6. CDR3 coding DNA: TGCAGTGCATGGACAGGGGAAGGTGGCTACACCTTC. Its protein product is CSAWTGEGGYTF.

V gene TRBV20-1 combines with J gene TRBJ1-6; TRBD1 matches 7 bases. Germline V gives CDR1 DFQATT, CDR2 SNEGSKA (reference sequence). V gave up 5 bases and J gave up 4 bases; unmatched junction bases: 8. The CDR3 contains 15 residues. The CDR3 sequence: CSAEISRGYNSPLHF. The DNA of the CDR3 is TGCAGTGCTGAAATTAGCAGGGGGTATAATTCACCCCTCCACTTT.

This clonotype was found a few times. CDR3 region: CASSFGTANTGELFF. The CDR3 DNA reads as TGCGCCAGCAGCTTTGGGACAGCGAACACCGGGGAGCTGTTTTTT. The chain has TRBV5-1 and TRBJ2-2; 7 bases are a match to TRBD1. V was pared by 2 bases and J by 0 bases, with 1 base of the junction left unmatched. This CDR3 is built from 15 residues. CDR1 and CDR2 (germline): SGHRS, YFSETQ.

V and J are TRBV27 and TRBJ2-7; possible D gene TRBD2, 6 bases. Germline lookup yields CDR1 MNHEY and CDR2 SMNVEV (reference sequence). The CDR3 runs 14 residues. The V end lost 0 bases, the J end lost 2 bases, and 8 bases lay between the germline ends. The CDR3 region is CASSLSWEAYEQYF. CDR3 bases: TGTGCCAGCAGTTTATCGTGGGAGGCCTACGAGCAGTACTTC.

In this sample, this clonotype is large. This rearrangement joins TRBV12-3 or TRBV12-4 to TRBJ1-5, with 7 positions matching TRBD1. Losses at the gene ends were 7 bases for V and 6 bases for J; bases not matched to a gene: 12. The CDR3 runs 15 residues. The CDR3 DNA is TGTGCCAGCACCCAGGGGGAGTTTCAAGGTCAGCCCCAGCATTTT. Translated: CASTQGEFQGQPQHF.

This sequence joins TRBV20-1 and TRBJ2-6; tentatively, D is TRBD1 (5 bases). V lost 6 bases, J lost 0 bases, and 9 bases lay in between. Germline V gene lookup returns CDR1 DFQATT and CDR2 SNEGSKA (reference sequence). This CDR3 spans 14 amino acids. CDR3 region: CSAPDSSGANVLTF. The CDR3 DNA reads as TGCAGTGCCCCCGACAGCTCTGGGGCCAACGTCCTGACTTTC.

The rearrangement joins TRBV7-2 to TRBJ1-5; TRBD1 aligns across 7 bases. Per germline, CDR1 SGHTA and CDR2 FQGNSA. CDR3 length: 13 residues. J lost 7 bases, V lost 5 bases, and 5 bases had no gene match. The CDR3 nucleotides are TGTGCCAGCAGCCATGACAGGGTGCAGCCCCAGCATTTT. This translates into CASSHDRVQPQHF.